Here is one T cell receptor beta chain with its context. As yet, its antigen is unknown. Germline loops: CDR1 SGHDT, CDR2 YYEEEE. Trimming took off 0 bases at V and 9 bases at J, with 13 bases between the two ends. The CDR3 is 14 residues long. These data belong to a study of T-cell memory formation after mild COVID-19. About the research overall: TCR clusters were largely donor specific. Study findings and constraints: Mainly in CM and EM were contracting CD4+ clones; CD8+ were in EMRA.

In TCRdb, the 5' RACE reads were re-called with MiXCR into one record per CDR3 protein. The data show approximately 580,000 distinct CDR3 sequences, roughly 21% seen once. This sequence was found in an adult woman who had mild COVID-19 (a few samples of this study predate the infection). Cell type and time point are not known. This chain connects TRBV5-6 to TRBJ1-5; no firm D call. Sequencing was done on a sample of PBMCs or a T cell subset sorted from them (not recorded which). The chain's CDR3 is CASSLGQRESPQHF. CDR3 coding DNA: TGTGCCAGCAGCTTGGGTCAGCGGGAGTCGCCCCAGCATTTT.